The sequence of this T cell receptor beta chain was determined in a study of cytomegalovirus exposure and HLA in healthy donors (dated 2017 in TCRdb). In the study overall: An earlier analysis of roughly 570 of the donors reported 276 Gb of sequence data and 95 million to 120 million unique TCR beta sequences obtained from some 200 million T cells. Around 330 gigabases of sequencing data and around 90 million unique TCR sequences made up an early release that covered under 750 HLA-typed donors. Of the roughly 400 genotyped donors, 81% were placed in the genetic ancestry cluster associated with self-reported Caucasian donors. The study was designed to test whether signatures of past pathogen exposure could be identified by cataloging public T cell receptors. The study used immunosequencing to profile the T cell repertoires of hundreds of subjects and linked those repertoires to cytomegalovirus serostatus. In addition to the first cohort of 666 subjects, a separate validation cohort of 100 to 150 different subjects was used. The study combined high-throughput TCR immunosequencing, statistical association of individual TCRs with disease status, and machine learning to predict cytomegalovirus infection status. In a later analysis, previously published TCR beta repertoires from 666 donors were re-analyzed and high-resolution HLA genotyping was added so that TCR occurrence patterns could be studied. In the later analysis, no new phenotypic data were used to find candidate immune exposures; instead, reliance was placed on TCR beta sequences and their occurrence across donors. In an earlier analysis of 587 of the donors, high-throughput TCR beta sequencing was used to judge whether each TCR beta V gene segment behaved as functional or pseudogenic. Donor age, sex, ethnicity and CMV serostatus were compiled together with the repertoire data. Genome-wide SNP genotypes for about 55% of the 666 donors were used in a later genetic analysis, which treated that subset as a discovery cohort. Every discovery cohort repertoire had been produced on one sequencing platform. Both class I and class II loci were covered by HLA typing, at four-digit resolution. The number of donors typed differed by locus, with about 629-640 for A, B, C, DRB1 and DQB1, around 560 for DQA1, 606 for DPA1, and 472 for DPB1. Roughly five DR-DQ haplotypes were handled as single units for association and clustering, since linkage in the cohort was strong. Among 300 to 450 genotyped donors of the cohort, an average of about 240,000 unique TCR beta nucleotide sequences were sequenced per donor, about a sixth of them non-productive. What the authors observed across the whole study: In a later genetic analysis, fewer N-insertions in productive TCRs were reported among donors in an Asian-associated ancestry cluster than the roughly 700-donor mean. According to a later analysis, most CMV-associated TCR beta chains appeared to be HLA-restricted, and the HLA associations seemed to be driven largely by CMV exposure. The study gave a list of more than 150 TCR beta chains associated with cytomegalovirus. An earlier analysis of around 500 of the donors showed that most TCR beta V segments appeared in productive rearrangements either about 87% or about 30% of the time, which broadly matched IMGT annotations. Presence/absence analyses assumed roughly uniform sequencing depth across donors, an assumption that may not hold. Because HLA typing was missing for some donors at each locus, association tests included only the typed subset. The classifier was reported to diagnose cytomegalovirus status with high specificity and sensitivity in both the original and validation cohorts. A cluster of highly shared sequence variants was judged likely to be a technical artifact of the sequencing pipeline. In vitro tests confirmed that a few of the cytomegalovirus-associated TCR beta chains recognize cytomegalovirus antigens. A further reported finding was that TCR beta sequences accurately predicted the HLA-A and HLA-B alleles for most subjects in the first cohort. While some public TCRs were present in many individuals, most TCR sequences turned up only very rarely across donors. Correlated functional status among segregating V segments might reflect linkage disequilibrium, but an unknown experimental factor could not be ruled out. In a later analysis, several top co-occurrence clusters were reported to appear linked to parvovirus B19, influenza, CMV and Epstein-Barr virus. Only TCR beta chains were sequenced in this cohort, and the absence of alpha or paired-chain data limited detectable features. For the cohort, immune exposure information was limited to CMV serostatus. Strong co-occurrence of HLA alleles, especially DR and DQ, made assigning TCR associations to individual alleles difficult. A later genetic analysis associated a missense DCLRE1C variant with V-gene and J-gene trimming of TCR beta chains, and an independent cohort replicated the association. It was suggested by the authors that the approach could potentially be generalized to other disease states and immunological phenotypes. In a later analysis, HLA-associated TCR beta chains showed more clonal expansion and lower generation probabilities than non-associated chains that were equally common. In a later analysis, TCR association rates were found to vary across HLA loci, with the most associated TCRs seen for DRB1 alleles and the fewest for HLA-C alleles. Specific HLA alleles were associated with 15,000 to 20,000 TCR beta sequences at a false discovery rate of 0.05 in a later analysis. Some IMGT-functional V segments, including TRBV6-2 and TRBV6-3, could not be told apart with the 87-base-pair reads, so those segments were excluded. The earlier analysis of some 560 of the donors excluded seventeen rarely observed V segments, including chromosome 9 orphons, because counts were too low.

The cohort comprised some 700 healthy bone marrow donors. At the time of sampling, every cohort member was nominally healthy, though immune exposures that went unrecorded were likely present. The donor tested CMV seronegative, placing the donor among the 350 or so seronegative members of the cohort. Every donor gave a peripheral blood sample, and the peripheral blood mononuclear cells from that sample were used for TCR beta sequencing. Genomic DNA was extracted from the blood cell samples with the Qiagen DNeasy Blood Extraction Kit. A word on this clone: There is no known antigen for this receptor. Nothing much larger sits one base from this clone, and base qualities are not available.

V is shortened by 0 bases, J by 5 bases, and the region joining them spans 7 bases. The germline V gene (reference sequence) yields MNHEY for CDR1 and SMNVEV for CDR2. Including cysteine and phenylalanine, the CDR3 has 13 amino acids. CDR3 DNA only is kept here, 39 bases in frame from base 1. The method behind the library was the immunoSEQ multiplex PCR assay. A mixture of 60 forward primers for TCR Vbeta segments and 13 reverse primers for TCR Jbeta segments was used in the multiplex PCR. The CDR3 region of rearranged TCR beta genes was amplified from genomic DNA by a multiplex PCR assay. The Illumina HiSeq System was used to sequence the amplified TCR beta libraries as 87-base-pair reads. The authors processed their data as follows. A later analysis tallied 75 million to 95 million unique TCR beta chains across the 550 to 850 repertoires, and about 12 million of those chains were shared by two or more donors. Raw reads were error-corrected and collapsed into unique sequences with a nearest-neighbor algorithm that merged closely related sequences to remove PCR and sequencing errors. CDR3 sequences were aligned to IMGT reference sequences to assign V, D and J gene segments. For a sequence to be retained, a match of at least six nucleotides was required to both a V gene segment and a J gene segment. Rearrangements were called productive when the CDR3 lacked stop codons and stayed in frame with V and J; all others were non-productive. CDR3 was defined by IMGT convention, running from the second conserved V-encoded cysteine to the conserved J-encoded phenylalanine. The earlier analysis of about 640 of the donors excluded any sequence lacking an unambiguous match to a single V gene segment. In an earlier analysis of approximately 500 of the donors, a V segment was called functional when productive rearrangements were above 56.7%, and segregating when the standard deviation between donors exceeded 5%. A statistical classification framework was developed to diagnose cytomegalovirus status using the catalog of TCR beta chain sequences. A later analysis assigned V and J genes by comparing TCR nucleotide sequences with IMGT/GENE-DB human TR gene sequences. A later analysis assigned CDR3 sequences and most-parsimonious VDJ recombination scenarios with the TCRdist pipeline. In a later analysis, each TCR beta chain was defined by its CDR3 amino acid sequence together with its V-gene family, and reads lacking a unique V-gene family were excluded. A later analysis removed 500 to 650 highly shared, low-generation-probability nucleotide sequences to deal with suspected cross-contamination and a sequencing artifact. A later analysis calculated a clonal expansion index for each public chain from normalized within-repertoire ranks of inferred template counts. Generation probabilities in a later analysis came from a VDJ recombination model fitted to out-of-frame rearrangements, and those results were checked against IGoR. In a later analysis, hypergeometric tests were used to score TCR-TCR, TCR-HLA and TCR-CMV co-occurrence, with a repertoire-size bias correction applied to TCR pairs. A later analysis estimated false discovery rates by permuting HLA or CMV assignments 20 times. In a later analysis, co-occurring TCRs were grouped with DBSCAN, and TCRdist sequence similarity was added when clustering was performed within HLA-allele-positive subsets. Repertoires with fewer than 30,000 or more than 120,000 public chains were left out of co-occurrence clustering, as were roughly five repertoires with anomalous nucleotide sharing. This immuneACCESS table, as held by TCRdb, lists in-frame sequences with V and J called but not all clones. Of the missing ones, under half trace to an unresolved V gene in checked studies; the others have no known cause. That table supplies the V and J calls and clone size; D and trimming were determined from the DNA. For this sample the table gives approximately 150,000 clones, of which about 80% were detected only once. Roughly 4.7% of the sample rests with the top ten.

The chain was built from TRBV27 and TRBJ1-1, with an unclear D gene assignment. The material sequenced was PBMCs. The sequence derives from a man younger than 45 in good health and CMV-seronegative. The nucleotide sequence reads TGTGCCAGCAGTTTATCGCCACAAACTGAAGCTTTCTTT. Translated, it gives CASSLSPQTEAFF.